This T cell receptor beta chain was sequenced in a study of T cells after yellow fever vaccination. Ten or more counts support this clonotype. Its antigen is undetermined. TCRdb analysed the 5' RACE reads with MiXCR anew, one entry per CDR3 protein. The repertoire holds around 150,000 distinct CDR3 sequences, under 7.5% seen once, with 2.5% to 3% in the top ten. Overall study results and limits: Contamination by abundant bulk-population clonotypes could be present in FACS-sorted repertoires. Compared with primary, the secondary response was weaker and peaked at day 5, not 15.

V shed 5 bases and J 4 bases; nucleotides not matched to a gene: 7. Germline assignment: CDR1 SGHVS and CDR2 FNYEAQ. The CDR3 runs to 15 residues. The sample consisted of CD4+ T cells sorted from PBMCs, taken around 5 days after the first yellow fever vaccination. The chain combines TRBV7-6 with TRBJ1-3; TRBD1 aligns across 8 bases. The receptor was derived from a man between 18 and 29 years old who received the YFV17D yellow fever vaccine. CDR3 sequence: CASSRSGGPGNTIYF. CDR3 coding DNA: TGTGCCAGCAGCCGATCAGGGGGCCCCGGAAACACCATATATTTT.